This entry concerns a single TCR beta chain. The CDR3 is made up of 15 amino acids. Trimming left V 7 bases short and J 5 bases short, with 18 bases between. Germline assignment: CDR1 MNHEY and CDR2 SVGAGI. The data originate from a study of T cell changes during pregnancy in multiple sclerosis. The assay was immunoSEQ multiplex PCR, and TCRdb's table has in-frame clones only and misses some. The sample holds roughly 49,000 clones, approximately 87% seen once. This TCR came from a female donor in good health, enrolled as a control in a pregnancy study. The sequencing used peripheral blood, collected in the first trimester of pregnancy. The J gene is TRBJ2-1, the V gene TRBV6-5, with a possible D match to TRBD1 (6 bases). Here the CDR3 reads CASTGRGRGNNEQFF. The CDR3 DNA reads as TGTGCCAGCACTGGAAGGGGTAGGGGGAACAATGAGCAGTTCTTC.